What follows is one TCR beta chain and its context. Antigen unknown. The data belong to a study of CD8 T cells in ankylosing spondylitis. The study's findings and limits: Characteristic of ankylosing spondylitis blood, it appeared, was a TCR beta motif comprising about eight highly homologous variants. The clones that were linked to disease were reported to be significantly enriched in matched synovial fluid samples from ankylosing spondylitis patients.

Germline V CDR1 and CDR2: DFQATT, SNEGSKA (reference sequence). The V end was cut by 4 bases, the J end by 0 bases, with 25 bases between. This CDR3 is built from 19 residues. Libraries of TCR beta came from quantitative 5'-RACE with molecular barcodes. TCRdb used MiXCR to reprocess the 5' RACE reads, holding one entry per CDR3 protein. This table holds around 300,000 distinct CDR3 sequences, around a tenth found once. The sequence derives from a female donor with ankylosing spondylitis or in good health (not recorded which). Source material: blood, either unsorted or a sorted T cell fraction (not recorded which). V gene TRBV20-1 combines with J gene TRBJ1-5; D is possibly TRBD1 (6 bases). The CDR3 spells CSAIRRTALQSSSNQPQHF. The DNA of the CDR3 is TGCAGTGCTATCCGGCGGACAGCGTTACAATCATCTAGCAATCAGCCCCAGCATTTT.